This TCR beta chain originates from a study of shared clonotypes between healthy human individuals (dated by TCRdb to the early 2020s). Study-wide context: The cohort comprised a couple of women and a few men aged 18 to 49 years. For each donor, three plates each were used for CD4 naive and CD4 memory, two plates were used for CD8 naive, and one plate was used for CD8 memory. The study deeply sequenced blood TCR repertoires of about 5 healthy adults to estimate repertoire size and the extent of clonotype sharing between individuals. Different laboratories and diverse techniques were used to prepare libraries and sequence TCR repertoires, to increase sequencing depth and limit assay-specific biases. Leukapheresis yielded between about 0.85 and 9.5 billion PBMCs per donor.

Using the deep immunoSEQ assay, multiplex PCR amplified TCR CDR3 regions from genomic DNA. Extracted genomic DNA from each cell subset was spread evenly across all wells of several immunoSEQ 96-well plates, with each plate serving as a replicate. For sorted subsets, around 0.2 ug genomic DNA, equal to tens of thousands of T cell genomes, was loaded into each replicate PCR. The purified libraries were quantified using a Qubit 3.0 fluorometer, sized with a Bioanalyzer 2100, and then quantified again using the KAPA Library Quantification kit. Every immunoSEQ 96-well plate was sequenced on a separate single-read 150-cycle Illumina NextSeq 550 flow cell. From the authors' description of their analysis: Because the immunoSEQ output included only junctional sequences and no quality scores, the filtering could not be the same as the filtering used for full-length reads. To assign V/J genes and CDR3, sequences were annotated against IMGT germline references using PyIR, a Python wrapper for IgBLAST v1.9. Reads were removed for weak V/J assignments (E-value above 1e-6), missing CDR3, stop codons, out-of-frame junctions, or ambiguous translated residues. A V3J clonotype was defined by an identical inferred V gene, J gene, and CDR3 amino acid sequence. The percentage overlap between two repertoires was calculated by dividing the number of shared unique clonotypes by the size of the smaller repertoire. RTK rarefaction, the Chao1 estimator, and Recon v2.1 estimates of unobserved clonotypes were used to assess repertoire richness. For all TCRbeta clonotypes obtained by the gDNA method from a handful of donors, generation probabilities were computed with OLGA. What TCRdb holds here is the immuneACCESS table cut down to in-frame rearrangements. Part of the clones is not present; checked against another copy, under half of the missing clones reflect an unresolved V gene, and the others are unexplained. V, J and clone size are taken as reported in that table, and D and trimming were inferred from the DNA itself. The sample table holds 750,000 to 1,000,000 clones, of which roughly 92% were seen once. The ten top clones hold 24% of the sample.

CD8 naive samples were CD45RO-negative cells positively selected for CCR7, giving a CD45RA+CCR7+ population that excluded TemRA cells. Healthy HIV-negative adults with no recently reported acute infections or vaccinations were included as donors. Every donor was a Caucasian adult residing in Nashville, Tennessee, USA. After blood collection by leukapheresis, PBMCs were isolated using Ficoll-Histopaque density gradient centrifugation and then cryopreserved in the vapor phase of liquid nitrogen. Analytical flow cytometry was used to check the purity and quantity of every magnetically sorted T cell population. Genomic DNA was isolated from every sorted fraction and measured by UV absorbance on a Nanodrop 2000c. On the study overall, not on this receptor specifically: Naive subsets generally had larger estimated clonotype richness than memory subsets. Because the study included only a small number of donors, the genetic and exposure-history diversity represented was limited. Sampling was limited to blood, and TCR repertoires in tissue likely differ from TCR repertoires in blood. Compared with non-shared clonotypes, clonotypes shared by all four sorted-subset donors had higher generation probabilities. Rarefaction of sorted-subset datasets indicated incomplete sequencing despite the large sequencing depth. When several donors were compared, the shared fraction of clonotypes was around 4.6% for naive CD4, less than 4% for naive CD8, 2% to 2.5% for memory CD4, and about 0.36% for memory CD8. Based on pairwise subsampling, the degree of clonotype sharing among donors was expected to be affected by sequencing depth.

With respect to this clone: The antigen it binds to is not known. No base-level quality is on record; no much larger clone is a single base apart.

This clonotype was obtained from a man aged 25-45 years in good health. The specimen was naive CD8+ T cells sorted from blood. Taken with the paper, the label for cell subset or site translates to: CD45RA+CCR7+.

The CDR3 reads as follows: CASSPQTGPTPGHEQFF. The bases read TGCGCCAGCAGCCCTCAGACAGGGCCTACACCCGGGCATGAGCAGTTCTTC. This chain is built from TRBV5-1 and TRBJ2-1; 7 junctional bases match TRBD1. From the cysteine through the phenylalanine, the CDR3 covers 17 amino acids. Here the CDR3 DNA is all that survives: 51 bases in frame from base 1. From V the trimming removes 4 bases and from J it removes 8 bases, while the gene matches leave 18 bases of the junction unaccounted for. CDR1 and CDR2, looked up from the germline V gene, are SGHRS and YFSETQ.